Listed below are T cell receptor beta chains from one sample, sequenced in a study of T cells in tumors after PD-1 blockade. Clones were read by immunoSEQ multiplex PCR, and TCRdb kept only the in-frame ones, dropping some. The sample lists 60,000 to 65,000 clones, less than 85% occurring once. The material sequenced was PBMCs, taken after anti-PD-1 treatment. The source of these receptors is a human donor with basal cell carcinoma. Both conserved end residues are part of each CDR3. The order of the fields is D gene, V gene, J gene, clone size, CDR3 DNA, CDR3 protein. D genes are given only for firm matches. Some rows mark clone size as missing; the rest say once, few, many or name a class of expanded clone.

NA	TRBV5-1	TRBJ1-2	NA	TGCGCCAGCAGCTTGGCCCTTGGAGACTATGGCTACACCTTC	CASSLALGDYGYTF
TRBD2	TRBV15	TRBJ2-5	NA	TGTGCCACCAGCAGAGATCCTTCTAGCGGGGGACAAGAGACCCAGTACTTC	CATSRDPSSGGQETQYF
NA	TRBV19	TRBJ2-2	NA	TGTGCCAGTAGTAACGGGATGACCGGGGAGCTGTTTTTT	CASSNGMTGELFF
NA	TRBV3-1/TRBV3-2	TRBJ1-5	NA	TGTGCCAGCAGCCAAGGAAGCAGTCATAGCAATCAGCCCCAGCATTTT	CASSQGSSHSNQPQHF
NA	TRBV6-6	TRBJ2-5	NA	TGTGCCAGCAGGACGGGGGCCCAAGAGACCCAGTACTTC	CASRTGAQETQYF
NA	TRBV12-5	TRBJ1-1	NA	TGTGCTAGTGGGAGTCGGGTCCCGAGGGACACTGAAGCTTTCTTT	CASGSRVPRDTEAFF
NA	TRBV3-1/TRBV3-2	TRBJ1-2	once	TGTGCCAGCAGCCAAGGGACCTTTAACAGGCGAAACTATGGCTACACCTTC	CASSQGTFNRRNYGYTF
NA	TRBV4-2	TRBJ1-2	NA	TGTGCCAGCAGCCAAAACAGGGATGTACTTGGCTACACCTTC	CASSQNRDVLGYTF
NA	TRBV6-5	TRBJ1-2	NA	TGTGCCAGCAGGGGGGGGAGGGGAAATGGCTACACCTTC	CASRGGRGNGYTF
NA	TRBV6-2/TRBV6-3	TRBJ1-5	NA	TGTGCCAGCAGTTCGGGGTATAGCAATCAGCCCCAGCATTTT	CASSSGYSNQPQHF
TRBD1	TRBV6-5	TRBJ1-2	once	TGTGCCAGCAGTTCCGGACAGGGGTATTATGGCTACACCTTC	CASSSGQGYYGYTF
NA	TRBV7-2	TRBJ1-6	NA	TGTGCCAGCAGCTTAGTAGGGGGTCGATGGTCACCCCTCCACTTT	CASSLVGGRWSPLHF
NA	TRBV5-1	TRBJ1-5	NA	TGCGCCAGCAGCTCGGGACCCGAGGATAATCAGCCCCAGCATTTT	CASSSGPEDNQPQHF
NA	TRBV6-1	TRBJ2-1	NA	TGTGCCAGCAGTGAAGTTGGACTGGGTCGGCAGTTCTTC	CASSEVGLGRQFF
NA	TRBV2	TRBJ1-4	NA	TGTGCCAGCAGGAAGGGGGAGATTAATGAAAAACTGTTTTTT	CASRKGEINEKLFF
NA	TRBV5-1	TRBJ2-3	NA	TGCGCCAGCAGTCCCGGGGAGAGCACAGATACGCAGTATTTT	CASSPGESTDTQYF
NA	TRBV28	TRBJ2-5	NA	TGTGCCAGCAGCGGTGGGAAAGAGACCCAGTACTTC	CASSGGKETQYF
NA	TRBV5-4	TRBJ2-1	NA	TGTGCCAGCAGCTCAAGGGGGGACTTAGCCTACAATGAGCAGTTCTTC	CASSSRGDLAYNEQFF
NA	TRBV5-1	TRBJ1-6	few	TGCGCCAGCAGCTCCCGGTCCGCTTCGACTGGGGATAGGATCCTTCATTCACCCCTCCACTTT	CASSSRSASTGDRILHSPLHF
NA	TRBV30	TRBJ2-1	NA	TGTGCCTGGAGGGAATCGGCTTACAATGAGCAGTTCTTC	CAWRESAYNEQFF
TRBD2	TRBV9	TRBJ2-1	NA	TGTGCCAGCAGCGCAGGAGGGGCTAGCGGGTCCTACAATGAGCAGTTCTTC	CASSAGGASGSYNEQFF
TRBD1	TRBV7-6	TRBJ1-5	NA	TGTGCCAGCAGCTTGGGGACAGGGCAACTTCAGCCCCAGCATTTT	CASSLGTGQLQPQHF
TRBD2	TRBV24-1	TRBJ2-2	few	TGTGCCACCAGTGAGTCGAGACTAGCGGGGAACACCGGGGAGCTGTTTTTT	CATSESRLAGNTGELFF
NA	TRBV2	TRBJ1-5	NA	TGTGCCAGCAGCCAACAAGGGGGAGGGTATCAGCCCCAGCATTTT	CASSQQGGGYQPQHF
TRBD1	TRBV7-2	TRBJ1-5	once	TGTGCCAGCAGTAGGACAGGGGGAGACAATCAGCCCCAGCATTTT	CASSRTGGDNQPQHF
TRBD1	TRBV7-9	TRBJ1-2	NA	TGTGCCAGCAGTCCGGGGACAGGGAGAATCTATGGCTACACCTTC	CASSPGTGRIYGYTF
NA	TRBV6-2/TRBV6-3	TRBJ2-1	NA	TGTGCCAGCAGTTCTGACTCCTTCCCGGAGCAGTTCTTC	CASSSDSFPEQFF
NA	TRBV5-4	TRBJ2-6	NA	TGTGCCAGCAAAACGGCCGGGGCCAACGTCCTGACTTTC	CASKTAGANVLTF
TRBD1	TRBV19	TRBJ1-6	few	TGTGCCAGTAGTGCTCGTACCGGGACAGGGGGGAATAATTCACCCCTCCACTTT	CASSARTGTGGNNSPLHF
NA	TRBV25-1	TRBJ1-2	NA	TGTGCCAGCAGTGGCCCTACAGAAGTTGGCTACACCTTC	CASSGPTEVGYTF
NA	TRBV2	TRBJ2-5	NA	TGTGCCAGCAAATTTGGGACTGGAAAAGAGACCCAGTACTTC	CASKFGTGKETQYF
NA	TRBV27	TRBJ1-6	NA	TGTGCCAGCAGTTTCACCCCGGGACGCCAGAATTCACCCCTCCACTTT	CASSFTPGRQNSPLHF
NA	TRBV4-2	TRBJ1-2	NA	TGTGCCAGCAGCCAAGAAGGGGACGGAGGAAACTATGGCTACACCTTC	CASSQEGDGGNYGYTF
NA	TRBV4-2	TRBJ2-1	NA	TGTGCCAGCAGCCAAGATAGCAGGGGTAATGAGCAGTTCTTC	CASSQDSRGNEQFF
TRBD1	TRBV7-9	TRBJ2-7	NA	TGTGCCAGCAGCCCCCTGGGACAGAGTCTCTCCTACGAGCAGTACTTC	CASSPLGQSLSYEQYF
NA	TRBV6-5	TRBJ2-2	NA	TGTGCCAGCAGTTACTCCCGGAACACCGGGGAGCTGTTTTTT	CASSYSRNTGELFF
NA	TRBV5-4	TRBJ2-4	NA	TGTGCCAGCAGCTTGGGAAATTCCAGGGAGGAGAACATTCAGTACTTC	CASSLGNSREENIQYF
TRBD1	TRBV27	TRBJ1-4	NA	TGTGCCAGCAGTCCCGACAGGGGGCCCTCTGAAAAACTGTTTTTT	CASSPDRGPSEKLFF
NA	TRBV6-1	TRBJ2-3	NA	TGTGCCAGCAGTGAAGAAACAGGGTTTACAGATACGCAGTATTTT	CASSEETGFTDTQYF
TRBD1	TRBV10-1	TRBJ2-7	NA	TGCGCCAGCAGTGAGTACACCGGGACAGCTACCTACGAGCAGTACTTC	CASSEYTGTATYEQYF
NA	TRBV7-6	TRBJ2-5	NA	TGTGCCAGCAGCTTAATTGGGGAGTCGGAGACCCAGTACTTC	CASSLIGESETQYF
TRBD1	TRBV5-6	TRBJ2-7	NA	TGTGCCAGCAGCTTCCGTGCAGGGGGCTCCTACGAGCAGTACTTC	CASSFRAGGSYEQYF
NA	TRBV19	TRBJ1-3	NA	TGTGCCAGTAGTATAGAGGGAATGAACTCTGGAAACACCATATATTTT	CASSIEGMNSGNTIYF
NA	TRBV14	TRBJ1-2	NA	TGTGCCAGCAGCCACCCAAATACGGATGGGAGAGGCTACACCTTC	CASSHPNTDGRGYTF
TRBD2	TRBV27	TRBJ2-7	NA	TGTGCCAGCAGTCAACTAGCGGGTTCAACCTACGAGCAGTACTTC	CASSQLAGSTYEQYF
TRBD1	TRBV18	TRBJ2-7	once	TGTGCCAGCTCACCGGGACAGAGTGAGGTCGAGCAGTACTTC	CASSPGQSEVEQYF
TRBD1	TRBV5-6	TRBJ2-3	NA	TGTGCCAGCTCCGACAGGGGGAACACGGGTACGCAGTATTTT	CASSDRGNTGTQYF
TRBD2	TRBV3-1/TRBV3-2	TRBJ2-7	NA	TGTGCCAGCAGCCAGGGGAGGGGCCCCGGCTACGAGCAGTACTTC	CASSQGRGPGYEQYF
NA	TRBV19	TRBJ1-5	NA	TGTGCCAGTGAACCGGGACTCCTCAATCAGCCCCAGCATTTT	CASEPGLLNQPQHF
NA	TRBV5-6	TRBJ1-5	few	TGTGCCAGCAGCTCGACGGCGTGGGGTCAGCCCCAGCATTTT	CASSSTAWGQPQHF
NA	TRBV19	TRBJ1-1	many	TGTGCCAGTACTGGGGGGAGGACAGCGAACACTGAAGCTTTCTTT	CASTGGRTANTEAFF
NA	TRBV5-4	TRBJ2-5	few	TGTGCCAGCAGCTTGGAACCCCAAGAGACCCAGTACTTC	CASSLEPQETQYF
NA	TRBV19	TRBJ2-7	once	TGTGCCAGTAGCCACAATTCCTACGAGCAGTACTTC	CASSHNSYEQYF